The rows below give T cell receptor beta chains drawn from one sample of a study of neoadjuvant anti-PD-1 for oral cavity cancer. The method was immunoSEQ multiplex PCR; TCRdb's version includes in-frame clones alone and lacks a portion of them. Among tens of thousands of clones listed, 65% to 85% were seen once. Sequencing was performed on PBMCs, taken after nivolumab (anti-PD-1) treatment. The receptor source for this set is a person aged 40 to 85 with oral cavity squamous cell carcinoma. The CDR3 runs from the conserved cysteine through the conserved F or W. The order of the fields is V gene, J gene, CDR3 protein.

V gene: TRBV6-5
J gene: TRBJ1-4
CDR3 protein: CASSYSGAGKGEKLFF

V gene: TRBV9
J gene: TRBJ1-5
CDR3 protein: CASSVGGSQPQHF

V gene: TRBV5-1
J gene: TRBJ1-2
CDR3 protein: CASSLRQASGYTF

V gene: TRBV5-4
J gene: TRBJ1-2
CDR3 protein: CASSRGGGGRERANYGYTF

V gene: TRBV29-1
J gene: TRBJ2-1
CDR3 protein: CSVARSSRGTEQFF

V gene: TRBV10-2
J gene: TRBJ2-1
CDR3 protein: CASTGGVYNEQFF

V gene: TRBV15
J gene: TRBJ2-2
CDR3 protein: CATSIFTSGRTGELFF

V gene: TRBV28
J gene: TRBJ1-2
CDR3 protein: CASSARGGYGYTF

V gene: TRBV7-9
J gene: TRBJ2-7
CDR3 protein: CASSPWAGDVNEQYF

V gene: TRBV10-3
J gene: TRBJ2-7
CDR3 protein: CAVRASGGSYEQYF

V gene: TRBV5-1
J gene: TRBJ2-1
CDR3 protein: CASSLEGLALHNEQFF

V gene: TRBV6-1
J gene: TRBJ1-4
CDR3 protein: CASSRDRDEKLFF

V gene: TRBV7-3
J gene: TRBJ1-2
CDR3 protein: CASSLTGRTGGDYGYTF

V gene: TRBV7-9
J gene: TRBJ2-5
CDR3 protein: CASSPGLAGETQYF

V gene: TRBV29-1
J gene: TRBJ2-1
CDR3 protein: CSVRRGHHEQFF

V gene: TRBV2
J gene: TRBJ2-7
CDR3 protein: CASSSGNSHEQYF

V gene: TRBV6-1
J gene: TRBJ2-5
CDR3 protein: CASNSAQETQYF

V gene: TRBV6-6
J gene: TRBJ2-1
CDR3 protein: CASSLSGSRNEQFF

V gene: TRBV5-4
J gene: TRBJ2-1
CDR3 protein: CASSPSKASSYNEQFF

V gene: TRBV14
J gene: TRBJ2-5
CDR3 protein: CASSQDHLGAQYF

V gene: TRBV30
J gene: TRBJ2-1
CDR3 protein: CAWSLRTGIYNEQFF

V gene: TRBV19
J gene: TRBJ2-7
CDR3 protein: CASKDAGLSRQQYF

V gene: TRBV5-1
J gene: TRBJ1-6
CDR3 protein: CASSNAGFDSPLHF

V gene: TRBV20-1
J gene: TRBJ1-5
CDR3 protein: CSAGQPQHF

V gene: TRBV5-1
J gene: TRBJ2-2
CDR3 protein: CASRAEFTGELFF

V gene: TRBV30
J gene: TRBJ1-2
CDR3 protein: CAWSYSQGIHGYTF

V gene: TRBV11-2
J gene: TRBJ1-6
CDR3 protein: CASSLGESPLHF

V gene: TRBV27
J gene: TRBJ1-5
CDR3 protein: CASSLKLNQPQHF

V gene: TRBV7-3
J gene: TRBJ2-5
CDR3 protein: CASSTSGRSQETQYF

V gene: TRBV5-6
J gene: TRBJ1-4
CDR3 protein: CASSFVTTNEKLFF

V gene: TRBV5-6
J gene: TRBJ2-3
CDR3 protein: CASSLDSPLDTQYF

V gene: TRBV19
J gene: TRBJ2-1
CDR3 protein: CASSTRTAARLYNEQFF

V gene: TRBV30
J gene: TRBJ2-7
CDR3 protein: CAWMWADSYEQYF

V gene: TRBV27
J gene: TRBJ2-1
CDR3 protein: CASSLIGTVASSYNEQFF

V gene: TRBV4-1
J gene: TRBJ2-1
CDR3 protein: CASTLGDINNEQFF

V gene: TRBV2
J gene: TRBJ1-5
CDR3 protein: CASSVGGNQPQHF

V gene: TRBV19
J gene: TRBJ1-4
CDR3 protein: CASSAPIGTNEKLFF

V gene: TRBV5-4
J gene: TRBJ1-3
CDR3 protein: CASSLAGTGNTIYF

V gene: TRBV6-1
J gene: TRBJ1-2
CDR3 protein: CASSEEWGGYTF